The 2 T cell receptor beta chains in this list originate from one sample, sequenced in a study of Ad26.COV2.S vaccination and SARS-CoV-2 variants (dated by TCRdb to about 2021). The sample's treatment or condition label is to be understood as: 15 to 20 received Ad26.COV2.S at low or high dose, single or two shots; about 5 received placebo; per-sample allocation not given. For vaccine and placebo recipients, the sequenced repertoires came from samples collected on day 63 after the first injection. Library construction relied on the immunoSEQ multiplex PCR assay. Imported from immuneACCESS, the table was reduced by TCRdb to in-frame sequences with V and J called. These copies leave out some clones; in studies compared against another copy, an unresolved V gene accounts for under half, and the cause of the remainder is not known. The sample includes just over 350,000 clones, with roughly 81% observed a single time. The top ten clonotypes cover approximately 3.5% of the sample.

The sample consisted of peripheral blood, taken in a trial of Ad26.COV2.S vaccine versus placebo. These TCRs come from a person aged 18-65 years who received the Ad26.COV2.S COVID-19 vaccine or a placebo.

The V call is TRBV6-5, the J call TRBJ2-4; maybe TRBD2 (6 bases). V was shortened by 5 bases and J by 5 bases, with 10 bases between the two germline ends. In germline, CDR1 is MNHEY, CDR2 SVGAGI. CDR3 length: 13 amino acids. The CDR3 coding sequence is TGTGCCAGCAGTAGCACGGGGGAAAACATTCAGTACTTC. It yields the protein CASSSTGENIQYF.

The CDR3, as DNA: TGTGCCAGCAACCCCTCCGCGGGAGAATTCTCCTACGAGCAGTACTTC. Translating gives CASNPSAGEFSYEQYF. V gene TRBV27 combines with J gene TRBJ2-7; the match to TRBD2 covers 7 bases. The length of the CDR3 is 16 residues. Germline V gives CDR1 MNHEY, CDR2 SMNVEV (reference sequence). The trim removed 7 bases at V and 0 bases at J, leaving 12 bases unmatched.